The present T cell receptor beta chain was sequenced within a study of cytomegalovirus exposure and HLA in healthy donors. The CDR3 runs to 13 residues. The V gene end was trimmed by 8 bases and the J gene end by 5 bases; junction bases not matched to a gene: 6. Germline CDR1 reads SGHVS; CDR2 reads FQNEAQ. The PCR contained 60 Vbeta and 13 Jbeta primers. Sequenced by immunoSEQ multiplex PCR; TCRdb stores in-frame clones only, minus some. This sample carries about 180,000 clones, around four fifths of them seen once, and the ten largest clones take about 1.5%. Material for sequencing was PBMCs. The chain is built from TRBV7-8 and TRBJ1-5, with 7 bases that match TRBD1. The sequence was collected from a woman in her twenties or thirties in good health and CMV-seropositive. The DNA of the CDR3 is TGTGCCAGCGGGAGGACAGGTTATCAGCCCCAGCATTTT. It specifies CASGRTGYQPQHF. The whole variable domain, filled in from reference TRBV7-8 and TRBJ1-5, reads GAGVSQSPRYKVAKRGQDVALRCDPISGHVSLFWYQQALGQGPEFLTYFQNEAQLDKSGLPSDRFFAERPEGSVSTLKIQRTQQEDSAVYLCASGRTGYQPQHFGDGTRLSIL.